These 23 T cell receptor beta chains were all obtained from the same sample, sequenced in a study of long-term antiretroviral therapy in people with HIV. immunoSEQ v3.0 was run at survey level. This table comes from immunoSEQ multiplex PCR, and its TCRdb copy is limited to in-frame clones, with some not included. The sample lists around 15,000 clones, approximately 90% occurring once. Material: unsorted PBMCs, obtained 6.9 years after starting antiretroviral therapy. These receptors all stem from a man aged 50 to 59 with HIV.

The rearrangement uses TRBV9 and TRBJ2-1; 11 nucleotides agree with TRBD1. Germline V gene data show CDR1 as SGDLS and CDR2 as YYNGEE. V gave up 3 bases and J gave up 8 bases; unmatched junction bases: 10. The CDR3 sequence is 16 residues long. The CDR3 nucleotides read TGTGCCAGCAGCGCCGAGGACAGGGGGCGTTCCGATGAGCAGTTCTTC. It specifies CASSAEDRGRSDEQFF. Supplemented by reference TRBV9 and TRBJ2-1, the full variable domain reads DSGVTQTPKHLITATGQRVTLRCSPRSGDLSVYWYQQSLDQGLQFLIQYYNGEERAKGNILERFSAQQFPDLHSELNLSSLELGDSALYFCASSAEDRGRSDEQFFGPGTRLTVL.

This clone is a singleton in its sample. The chain is built from TRBV19 and TRBJ2-1, with D perhaps matching TRBD1 or TRBD2 (5 bases each). Germline V gene sequence: CDR1 LNHDA, CDR2 SQIVND (reference sequence). Deletions cut 6 bases from V and 6 bases from J, with 9 bases between. The CDR3 consists of 12 residues. The CDR3: CASRGDLNEQFF. DNA for the CDR3: TGTGCCAGTAGGGGGGACCTCAATGAGCAGTTCTTC.

The V gene is TRBV7-3, the J gene TRBJ2-1; D remains ambiguous. Germline V gene sequence: CDR1 SGHTA, CDR2 FQGTGA. Trimming shortened V by 4 bases and J by 7 bases, and 14 bases separated the two germline ends. The CDR3 extends over 14 amino acids. The CDR3 here is CASSSTPPWNEQFF. CDR3 DNA sequence: TGTGCCAGCAGCTCCACCCCCCCTTGGAATGAGCAGTTCTTC. The full variable domain, its missing parts supplied by reference TRBV7-3 and TRBJ2-1, is GAGVSQTPSNKVTEKGKYVELRCDPISGHTALYWYRQSLGQGPEFLIYFQGTGAADDSGLPNDRFFAVRPEGSVSTLKIQRTERGDSAVYLCASSSTPPWNEQFFGPGTRLTVL.

V and J are TRBV20-1 and TRBJ2-5; D not resolved. The CDR3 loop spans 11 amino acids. In germline, CDR1 is DFQATT, CDR2 SNEGSKA (reference sequence). V was shortened by 3 bases and J by 3 bases, with 5 bases between the two germline ends. CDR3 DNA sequence: TGCAGTGCTAGGGCCGAAGAGACCCAGTACTTC. It is translated as CSARAEETQYF.

This chain joins TRBV5-6 and TRBJ1-5, with D possibly being TRBD1 (5 bases). V gave up 0 bases and J gave up 1 base, with 14 bases separating them. CDR3 length: 17 residues. Looked up from germline, CDR1 is SGHDT and CDR2 is YYEEEE. The CDR3 region has the DNA TGTGCCAGCAGCTTGGCGGTCTGGGACGGGAGCAATCAGCCCCAGCATTTT. Its protein is CASSLAVWDGSNQPQHF.

The CDR3 DNA reads as TGTGCCAGCAGCCAAGACCTTTCTAGAGGGCGGGACGAGCAGTACTTC. Translated: CASSQDLSRGRDEQYF. The J gene is TRBJ2-7, the V gene TRBV5-5, with a weak D call TRBD2 (5 bases). This CDR3 contains 16 residues. V shed 4 bases and J shed 5 bases, with 22 bases lying between them. From germline, CDR1 is SGHKS and CDR2 YYEKEE (reference sequence).

J is TRBJ1-3 and V is TRBV28; D not certain. Trimming removed 4 bases from V and 0 bases from J, with 10 bases in between. Germline CDR1 is MDHEN and CDR2 is SYDVKM. This CDR3 is 15 amino acids long. The CDR3 reads CASSYGEASGNTIYF. CDR3 DNA sequence: TGTGCCAGCAGTTATGGAGAAGCCTCTGGAAACACCATATATTTT.

The chain joins TRBV19 to TRBJ2-1; 7 bases agree with TRBD2. J gave up 8 bases and V 6 bases, and 7 bases lay outside the gene matches. Germline assignment: CDR1 LNHDA and CDR2 SQIVND (reference sequence). This CDR3 region has 13 residues. CDR3 DNA sequence: TGTGCCAGTAGCCGACTAGCTACCTATGAGCAGTTCTTC. Protein sequence: CASSRLATYEQFF. The variable domain in full, completed from reference TRBV19 and TRBJ2-1, reads DGGITQSPKYLFRKEGQNVTLSCEQNLNHDAMYWYRQDPGQGLRLIYYSQIVNDFQKGDIAEGYSVSREKKESFPLTVTSAQKNPTAFYLCASSRLATYEQFFGPGTRLTVL.

The CDR3 region has the DNA TGTGCCAGCAGCTTAGTAGACGGGTCCTACGAGCAGTACTTC. It yields the protein CASSLVDGSYEQYF. The chain has TRBV7-2 and TRBJ2-7, with D unresolved. The CDR3 consists of 14 residues. Trimming took 1 base from V and 1 from J, leaving 8 bases between them. Germline V gives CDR1 SGHTA, CDR2 FQGNSA.

This chain uses TRBV10-3 with TRBJ2-7; D gene unclear. Germline CDR1 and CDR2: ENHRY and SYGVKD. Trimming took 0 bases from V and 7 from J, leaving 7 bases between them. CDR3 size: 12 residues. The CDR3 loop is CAISESGKEQYF. The CDR3 region has the DNA TGTGCCATCAGTGAGTCTGGGAAGGAGCAGTACTTC.

The genes are TRBV19 and TRBJ2-1, with 12 bases identical to TRBD2. Germline V gene sequence: CDR1 LNHDA, CDR2 SQIVND (reference sequence). CDR3 length: 15 amino acids. Germline trimming cut 5 bases from V and 4 bases from J; bases unmatched to any gene: 3. The chain's CDR3 is CASSVGTSGYNEQFF. The CDR3 DNA reads TGTGCCAGTAGTGTCGGGACTAGCGGGTACAATGAGCAGTTCTTC.

J is TRBJ2-1 and V is TRBV11-2; D remains ambiguous. Germline CDR1 and CDR2: SGHAT and FQNNGV. With 0 bases removed from V and 7 bases from J, the gap between germline ends came to 7 bases. The CDR3 sequence is 13 residues long. DNA of the CDR3: TGTGCCAGCAGCTTAGATCGCAGAAATGAGCAGTTCTTC. Translating it yields CASSLDRRNEQFF. Together with reference TRBV11-2 and TRBJ2-1, the CDR3 gives the full variable domain: EAGVAQSPRYKIIEKRQSVAFWCNPISGHATLYWYQQILGQGPKLLIQFQNNGVVDDSQLPKDRFSAERLKGVDSTLKIQPAKLEDSAVYLCASSLDRRNEQFFGPGTRLTVL.

This rearrangement joins TRBV5-6 to TRBJ2-7; D possibly corresponds to TRBD1 (5 bases). CDR3 size: 14 residues. Looked up from germline, CDR1 is SGHDT and CDR2 is YYEEEE. The V end was cut by 4 bases, the J end by 4 bases, with 15 bases between. The CDR3 DNA is TGTGCCAGCAGCGTAGGGGTTAGTATGTACGAGCAGTACTTC. As protein: CASSVGVSMYEQYF.

V and J are TRBV9 and TRBJ2-1; D is ambiguous. Trimming shortened V by 2 bases and J by 2 bases, and 11 bases separated the two germline ends. The germline CDR1 and CDR2 sequences are SGDLS and YYNGEE. There are 15 residues in the CDR3. The CDR3 protein is CASSVTGTPYNEQFF. The CDR3 nucleotides are TGTGCCAGCAGCGTGACGGGTACCCCCTACAATGAGCAGTTCTTC. Supplemented by reference TRBV9 and TRBJ2-1, the full variable domain reads DSGVTQTPKHLITATGQRVTLRCSPRSGDLSVYWYQQSLDQGLQFLIQYYNGEERAKGNILERFSAQQFPDLHSELNLSSLELGDSALYFCASSVTGTPYNEQFFGPGTRLTVL.

V and J are TRBV7-8 and TRBJ2-2, with 12 bases aligning to TRBD2. With 2 bases clipped from V and 5 bases from J, the junction kept 3 bases outside the gene matches. Germline V gene data show CDR1 as SGHVS and CDR2 as FQNEAQ. This CDR3 contains 16 residues. Here the CDR3 DNA reads TGTGCCAGCAGCTTAAAAGGACTAGCGGGGACCGGGGAGCTGTTTTTT. It yields the protein CASSLKGLAGTGELFF.

The V gene is TRBV4-2, the J gene TRBJ1-1, with no clear D. V was clipped by 4 bases and J by 5 bases, with 8 bases between them. The CDR3 is 12 residues long. Germline loops: CDR1 LGHNA, CDR2 YNFKEQ. CDR3 nucleotides: TGTGCCAGCAGCCCTCAAGGTACTGAAGCTTTCTTT. Protein: CASSPQGTEAFF.

This clone is termed large. The V gene is TRBV4-2, the J gene TRBJ2-7, with D unclear. From germline, CDR1 is LGHNA and CDR2 YNFKEQ. The CDR3 totals 16 residues. Trimming removed 0 bases from V and 0 bases from J, with 12 bases in between. CDR3 residues: CASSQDRRGSSYEQYF. The DNA for the CDR3 is TGTGCCAGCAGCCAAGATCGGCGAGGTAGCTCCTACGAGCAGTACTTC.

The chain combines TRBV4-1 with TRBJ2-6, with 9 bases fitting TRBD1. Germline CDR1 is MGHRA and CDR2 is YSYEKL. V shed 1 base and J 0 bases; nucleotides not matched to a gene: 7. The CDR3 runs 19 residues. This CDR3 reads CASSQGGQGLVSGANVLTF. For the CDR3, the DNA is TGCGCCAGCAGCCAAGGGGGACAGGGCCTCGTCTCTGGGGCCAACGTCCTGACTTTC.

This sequence joins TRBV30 and TRBJ1-5, with unresolved D. Germline CDR1 GTSNPN, CDR2 SVGIG (reference sequence). Trimming shortened V by 1 base and J by 2 bases, and 6 bases separated the two germline ends. The CDR3 sequence is 13 residues long. The CDR3 sequence is CAWSEGGNQPQHF. DNA of the CDR3: TGTGCCTGGAGTGAAGGCGGCAATCAGCCCCAGCATTTT.

The chain links TRBV7-2 to TRBJ2-1, with D perhaps TRBD1 or TRBD2 (7 bases each). The V gene lost 5 bases and the J gene lost 0 bases, with 23 bases spanning the gap. Germline lookup yields CDR1 SGHTA and CDR2 FQGNSA. This CDR3 comprises 19 residues. The CDR3 reads CASSPRGGQIISSYNEQFF. The CDR3, as DNA: TGTGCCAGCAGCCCGAGGGGGGGACAGATAATTTCCTCCTACAATGAGCAGTTCTTC.

J is TRBJ2-4 and V is TRBV2; weak D call: TRBD2 (6 bases). CDR3 length: 17 amino acids. The V end was cut by 3 bases, the J end by 1 base, with 16 bases between. Germline-derived CDR1 and CDR2 are SNHLY and FYNNEI. The CDR3 DNA follows: TGTGCCAGCAGTGAGAGGGGAGGAGGGTTCGCCAAAAACATTCAGTACTTC. This codes for CASSERGGGFAKNIQYF.

This sequence joins TRBV5-4 and TRBJ1-2; 8 bases match TRBD1. Germline lookup yields CDR1 SGHNT and CDR2 YYREEE (reference sequence). V was pared by 3 bases and J by 4 bases, with 2 bases of the junction left unmatched. The CDR3 extends over 13 amino acids. DNA of the CDR3: TGTGCCAGCAGCTCAGGACAGGGCTATGGCTACACCTTC. Encoded protein: CASSSGQGYGYTF.

The chain couples TRBV7-3 to TRBJ2-7; D may be TRBD2 (5 bases). Germline values: CDR1 SGHTA, CDR2 FQGTGA. Trimming left V 3 bases short and J 0 bases short, with 12 bases between. The CDR3 extends over 15 amino acids. Here the CDR3 reads CASSFMAGSSYEQYF. DNA for the CDR3: TGTGCCAGCAGCTTTATGGCGGGCAGCTCCTACGAGCAGTACTTC.